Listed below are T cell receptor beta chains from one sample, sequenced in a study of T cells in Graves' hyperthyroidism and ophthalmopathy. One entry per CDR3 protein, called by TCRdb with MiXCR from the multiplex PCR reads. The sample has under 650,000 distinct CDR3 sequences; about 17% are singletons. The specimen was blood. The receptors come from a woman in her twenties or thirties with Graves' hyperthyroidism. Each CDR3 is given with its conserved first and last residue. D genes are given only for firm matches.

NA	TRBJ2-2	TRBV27	CASSSAPGTAFFGELFF
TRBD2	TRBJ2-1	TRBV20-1	CSARHIAGLGNEQFF
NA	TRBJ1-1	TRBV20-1	CSARAGRVGGTEAFF
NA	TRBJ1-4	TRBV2	CASSGGLNNEKLFF
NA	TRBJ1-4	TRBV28	CASSFVWGREKLFF
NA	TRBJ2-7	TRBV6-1	CASMFRGGIYEQYF
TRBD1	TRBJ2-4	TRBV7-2	CASSSGTGGDIQYF
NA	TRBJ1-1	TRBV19	CASTRGGWTEAFF
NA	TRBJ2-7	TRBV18	CASSPPPQGLDYEQYF
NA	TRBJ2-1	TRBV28	CASSLGDSSYNEQFF
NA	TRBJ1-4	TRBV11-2	CASKGKVRGEKLFF
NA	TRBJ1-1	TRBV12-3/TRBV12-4	CASSSQRNTEAFF
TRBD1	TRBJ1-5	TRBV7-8	CASSSGTGGQPQHF
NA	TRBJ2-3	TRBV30	CAWSVNGGTDTQYF
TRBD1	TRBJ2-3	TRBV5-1	CASATTGGASDTQYF
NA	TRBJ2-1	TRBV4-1	CASSQEGGALDNEQFF
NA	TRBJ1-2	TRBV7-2	CASRNARGDYGYTF
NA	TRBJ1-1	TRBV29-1	CSAQITGWGNTEAFF
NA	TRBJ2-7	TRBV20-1	CSASGNYEQYF
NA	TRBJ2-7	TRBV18	CASSPRALRGSYEQYF
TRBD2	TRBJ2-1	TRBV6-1	CASSDPGGDEQFF
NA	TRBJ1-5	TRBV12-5	CASGLVSYSTVSQPQHF
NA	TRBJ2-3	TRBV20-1	CSARVAGRVADTQYF
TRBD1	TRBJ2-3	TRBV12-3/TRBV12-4	CASRRQGGSDTQYF
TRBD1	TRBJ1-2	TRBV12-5	CASGLVGTGLLYGYTF
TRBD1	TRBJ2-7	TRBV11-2	CASSLDGTGAGKQYF
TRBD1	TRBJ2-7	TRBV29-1	CSVPGTGQFTEQYF
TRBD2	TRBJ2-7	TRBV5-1	CASTHGTSGYEQYF
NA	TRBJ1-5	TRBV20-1	CSAGRGDQPQHF
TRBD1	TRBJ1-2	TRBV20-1	CSARVDRRGYTF
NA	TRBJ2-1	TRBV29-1	CSVPGFLQFF
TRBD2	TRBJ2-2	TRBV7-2	CAIAGPGLAGITGELFF
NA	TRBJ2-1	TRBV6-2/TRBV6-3	CASSFRHEQFF
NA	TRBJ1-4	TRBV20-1	CSARDRQNNEKLFF
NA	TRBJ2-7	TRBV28	CASSPSGNPFEQYF
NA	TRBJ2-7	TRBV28	CASSPPGLDLEQYF
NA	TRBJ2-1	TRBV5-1	CASSLAVGMVNEQFF
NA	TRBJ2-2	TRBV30	CAWSIGPGLFF
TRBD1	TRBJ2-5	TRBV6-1	CASSVPGTGNRETQYF
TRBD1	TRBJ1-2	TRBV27	CASSQTGTYGYTF
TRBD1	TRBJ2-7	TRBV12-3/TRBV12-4	CASRSGTGYHEQYF